Only a few counts were recorded for the clone carrying this T cell receptor beta chain. In the original processing: Amplification of reference gene primers was used by the study to estimate nucleated cell counts. The assay was immunoSEQ multiplex PCR, and TCRdb's table has in-frame clones only and misses some. V and J calls and clone size are as listed in that table; D and trimming were resolved from the DNA. This table has more than 200,000 clones, approximately 79% appearing once. The data belong to a study of blood T cell repertoires in COVID-19. Turning to the study itself: Samples taken during acute and convalescent COVID-19 were collected in the United States, Italy and Spain. PBMCs, B-cell-depleted T cells, or T cells were the source of the cDNA or gDNA that made up the material.

Trimming cost V 6 bases and J 3 bases; bases outside gene matches: 4. The CDR3 spans 14 residues. The V gene's germline CDR1 is MNHEY and CDR2 SVGEGT. This chain links TRBV6-2 or TRBV6-3 with TRBJ2-5, with TRBD2 matching over 10 bases. The source is a woman in her 40s with active or convalescent COVID-19. Material for sequencing was peripheral blood. The chain's CDR3 is CASSPLAGEETQYF. The CDR3 nucleotides read TGTGCCAGCAGCCCGCTAGCGGGGGAAGAGACCCAGTACTTC.